This passage covers 14 T cell receptor beta chains from one sample sequenced in a study of OX40 agonist ivuxolimab in advanced cancers. Clones were read by immunoSEQ multiplex PCR, and TCRdb kept only the in-frame ones, dropping some. This table has approximately 76,000 clones, approximately 85% appearing once. The sample in question was CD4+ or CD8+ T cells sorted from blood, obtained in a trial of the OX40 agonist ivuxolimab. The receptors here all came from an adult with an advanced solid tumor such as melanoma, head and neck, liver or kidney cancer.

Only one count was recorded for this clone. The chain uses TRBV9 and TRBJ2-2; D is undetermined. Germline CDR1 SGDLS, CDR2 YYNGEE. V lost 1 base and J 0 bases, leaving 10 bases between the germline ends. The CDR3 consists of 16 residues. For the CDR3, the DNA is TGTGCCAGCAGCGTATCTCCCGGAGCGAACACCGGGGAGCTGTTTTTT. This sequence encodes CASSVSPGANTGELFF. Variable domain in full (rest from reference TRBV9 and TRBJ2-2): DSGVTQTPKHLITATGQRVTLRCSPRSGDLSVYWYQQSLDQGLQFLIQYYNGEERAKGNILERFSAQQFPDLHSELNLSSLELGDSALYFCASSVSPGANTGELFFGEGSRLTVL.

V gene TRBV6-5 combines with J gene TRBJ1-1; tentative D call: TRBD1 (6 bases). There are 15 residues in the CDR3. Germline V gene lookup returns CDR1 MNHEY and CDR2 SVGAGI. V was cut by 2 bases and J by 0 bases, with 10 bases left in between. The CDR3 sequence: CASSYGNRVNTEAFF. CDR3 nucleotide sequence: TGTGCCAGCAGTTACGGAAACAGGGTGAACACTGAAGCTTTCTTT.

The chain uses TRBV7-3 and TRBJ2-5; tentative D call: TRBD2 (6 bases). Germline V gives CDR1 SGHTA, CDR2 FQGTGA. This CDR3 contains 13 residues. The V and J ends lost 4 bases and 6 bases respectively, with 12 bases between them. The CDR3 protein is CASSSTSSQTQYF. The CDR3, as DNA: TGTGCCAGCAGCTCCACTAGCTCACAGACCCAGTACTTC.

As regards this clone: One end of the junction is discordant with germline, which a read error may explain. The chain carries TRBV7-7 and TRBJ2-5, with D unresolved. The CDR3 runs to 13 residues. The germline V gene encodes CDR1 SSHAT and CDR2 FNYEAQ (reference sequence). CDR3 protein: CASSWLLKETQYF. CDR3 nucleotide sequence: TGTGCTAGCAGCTGGCTTCTTAAAGAGACCCAGTACTTC.

In this sample, this clone turned up a few times. The V call is TRBV2, the J call TRBJ1-2; TRBD1 might be the D (6 bases). V lost 4 bases, J lost 3 bases, and 9 bases lay in between. Germline CDR1 is SNHLY and CDR2 is FYNNEI. The CDR3 extends over 13 amino acids. The CDR3 spells CASSAQGDYGYTF. In DNA, the CDR3 is TGTGCCAGCAGTGCACAGGGAGACTATGGCTACACCTTC. The variable domain in full, completed from reference TRBV2 and TRBJ1-2, reads EPEVTQTPSHQVTQMGQEVILRCVPISNHLYFYWYRQILGQKVEFLVSFYNNEISEKSEIFDDQFSVERPDGSNFTLKIRSTKLEDSAMYFCASSAQGDYGYTFGSGTRLTVV.

The gene calls are TRBV7-2 and TRBJ2-7; D remains unclear. The germline V gene encodes CDR1 SGHTA and CDR2 FQGNSA. The V end was cut by 1 base, the J end by 7 bases, with 11 bases between. The length of the CDR3 is 13 residues. CDR3 protein: CASSLEVRREQYF. The DNA of the CDR3 is TGTGCCAGCAGCTTAGAGGTCAGAAGGGAGCAGTACTTC.

The chain couples TRBV30 to TRBJ2-4; 9 bases line up with TRBD1. Germline V gene data show CDR1 as GTSNPN and CDR2 as SVGIG (reference sequence). V was clipped by 0 bases and J by 3 bases; unmatched bases: 18. The length of the CDR3 is 20 residues. In DNA form, the CDR3 reads TGTGCCTGGAGTGTACGACGGGACAGGGCGGAAAAGTATGTCAAAAACATTCAGTACTTC. It specifies CAWSVRRDRAEKYVKNIQYF.

The gene calls are TRBV29-1 and TRBJ2-3, with 8 bases that match TRBD1. V lost 6 bases and J lost 2; bases outside the gene matches: 10. Germline CDR1 SQVTM, CDR2 ANQGSEA. The length of the CDR3 is 15 residues. The CDR3 is CSVLRQGSLTDTQYF. The CDR3 coding sequence is TGCAGCGTCCTAAGACAGGGGAGCCTCACAGATACGCAGTATTTT.

This clone was detected only once. In DNA, the CDR3 is TGTGCCAGCAGCACTTCCGGACTGAGAGCCTACGAGCAGTACTTC. It is translated as CASSTSGLRAYEQYF. The chain links TRBV6-6 to TRBJ2-7, with D perhaps TRBD2 (5 bases). Trimming shortened V by 6 bases and J by 2 bases, and 17 bases separated the two germline ends. The germline V gene encodes CDR1 MNHNY and CDR2 SVGAGI (reference sequence). The CDR3 is 15 residues long.

The V call is TRBV19, the J call TRBJ1-3; TRBD1 is a possible D gene (5 bases). V lost 5 bases, J lost 0 bases, and 14 bases lay in between. This CDR3 comprises 16 residues. Germline-derived CDR1 and CDR2 are LNHDA and SQIVND (reference sequence). CDR3 sequence (DNA): TGTGCCAGTAGTCTAAACCCCACAGGCTCTGGAAACACCATATATTTT. Residues: CASSLNPTGSGNTIYF.

In its sample, this clone was seen once. This rearrangement joins TRBV9 to TRBJ2-7; TRBD2 matches at 7 bases. The CDR3 length is 14 residues. The V gene's germline CDR1 is SGDLS and CDR2 YYNGEE. V lost 0 bases and J lost 4; bases outside the gene matches: 4. The DNA of the CDR3 is TGTGCCAGCAGCGTAGCCAGGGAGGGTTACGAGCAGTACTTC. Its translation: CASSVAREGYEQYF.

The chain combines TRBV7-8 with TRBJ1-6; D call uncertain. The V end was cut by 2 bases, the J end by 0 bases, with 11 bases between. This CDR3 contains 17 residues. Germline assignment: CDR1 SGHVS and CDR2 FQNEAQ. CDR3 sequence: CASSLRSTSSYNSPLHF. The CDR3 nucleotides are TGTGCCAGCAGCTTACGGTCGACTAGCTCCTATAATTCACCCCTCCACTTT.

The CDR3 here is CASSYGGPVSGNTIYF. The CDR3 region has the DNA TGTGCCAGCAGTTACGGGGGACCGGTCTCTGGAAACACCATATATTTT. The rearrangement uses TRBV6-6 and TRBJ1-3; D might be TRBD1 (5 bases). V was pared by 2 bases and J by 0 bases, with 11 bases between. CDR1 and CDR2 (germline): MNHNY, SVGAGI (reference sequence). The CDR3 length is 16 residues.

This clone rates as medium-sized (0.01 to 0.1%). The J gene is TRBJ1-2, the V gene TRBV29-1; 8 bases are shared with TRBD1. CDR3 length: 13 amino acids. Germline CDR1 is SQVTM and CDR2 is ANQGSEA. With 7 bases clipped from V and 5 bases from J, the junction kept 9 bases outside the gene matches. The CDR3 coding sequence is TGCAGCGCACCGACAGGGGCCCAATATGGCTACACCTTC. Its protein product is CSAPTGAQYGYTF. Based on the CDR3 plus reference TRBV29-1 and TRBJ1-2, the full variable domain is SAVISQKPSRDICQRGTSLTIQCQVDSQVTMMFWYRQQPGQSLTLIATANQGSEATYESGFVIDKFPISRPNLTFSTLTVSNMSPEDSSIYLCSAPTGAQYGYTFGSGTRLTVV.